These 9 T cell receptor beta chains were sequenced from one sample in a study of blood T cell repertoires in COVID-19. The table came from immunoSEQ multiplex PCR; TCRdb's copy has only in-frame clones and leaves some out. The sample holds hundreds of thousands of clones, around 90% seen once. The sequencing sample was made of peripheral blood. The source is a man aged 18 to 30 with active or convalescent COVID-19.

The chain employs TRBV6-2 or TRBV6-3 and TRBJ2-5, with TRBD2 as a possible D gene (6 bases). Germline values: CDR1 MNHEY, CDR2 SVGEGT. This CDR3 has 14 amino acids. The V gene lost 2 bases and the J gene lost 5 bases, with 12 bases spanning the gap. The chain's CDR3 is CASSYGTQAETQYF. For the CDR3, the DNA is TGTGCCAGCAGTTACGGGACTCAAGCCGAGACCCAGTACTTC.

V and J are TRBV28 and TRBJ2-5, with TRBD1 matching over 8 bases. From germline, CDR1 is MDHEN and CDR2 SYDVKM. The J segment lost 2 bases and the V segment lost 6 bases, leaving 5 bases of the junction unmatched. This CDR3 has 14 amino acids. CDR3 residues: CASRPGQEQETQYF. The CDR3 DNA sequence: TGTGCCAGCAGACCGGGACAGGAGCAAGAGACCCAGTACTTC.

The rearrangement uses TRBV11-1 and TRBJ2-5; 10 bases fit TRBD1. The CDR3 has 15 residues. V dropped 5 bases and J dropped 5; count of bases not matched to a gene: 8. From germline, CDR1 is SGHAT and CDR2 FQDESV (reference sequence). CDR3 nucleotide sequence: TGTGCCAGCAGCCTTGGGACAGGGGAAGTGGAGACCCAGTACTTC. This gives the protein CASSLGTGEVETQYF.

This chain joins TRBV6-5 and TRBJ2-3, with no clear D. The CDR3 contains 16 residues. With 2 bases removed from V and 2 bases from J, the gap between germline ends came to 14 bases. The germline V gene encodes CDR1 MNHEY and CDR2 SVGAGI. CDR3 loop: CASSYQAPVYTDTQYF. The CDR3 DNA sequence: TGTGCCAGCAGTTACCAAGCCCCGGTCTACACAGATACGCAGTATTTT.

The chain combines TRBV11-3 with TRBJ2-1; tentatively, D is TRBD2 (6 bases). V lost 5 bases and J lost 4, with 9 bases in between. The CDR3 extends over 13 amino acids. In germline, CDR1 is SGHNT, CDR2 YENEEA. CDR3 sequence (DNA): TGTGCCAGCAGCCTTAGCGGATACAATGAGCAGTTCTTC. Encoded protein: CASSLSGYNEQFF.

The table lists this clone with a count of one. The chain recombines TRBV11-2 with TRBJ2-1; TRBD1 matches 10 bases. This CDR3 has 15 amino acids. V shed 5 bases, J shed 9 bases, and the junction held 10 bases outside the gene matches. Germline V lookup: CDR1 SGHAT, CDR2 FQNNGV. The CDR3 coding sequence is TGTGCCAGCAGCAAAGACAGGGGGCATTCCAGTGAGCAGTTCTTC. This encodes CASSKDRGHSSEQFF.

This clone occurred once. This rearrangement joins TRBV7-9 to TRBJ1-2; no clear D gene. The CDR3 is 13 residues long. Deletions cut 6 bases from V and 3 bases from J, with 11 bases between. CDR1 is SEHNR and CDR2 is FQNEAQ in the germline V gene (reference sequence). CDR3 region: CASSFREDYGYTF. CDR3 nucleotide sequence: TGTGCCAGCAGTTTCCGGGAAGACTATGGCTACACCTTC.

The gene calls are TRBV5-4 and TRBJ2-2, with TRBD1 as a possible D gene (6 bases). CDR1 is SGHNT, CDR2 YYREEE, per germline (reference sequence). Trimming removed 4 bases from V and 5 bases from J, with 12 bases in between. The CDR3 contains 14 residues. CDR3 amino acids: CASSARTETGELFF. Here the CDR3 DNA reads TGTGCCAGCAGCGCACGGACAGAAACCGGGGAGCTGTTTTTT.

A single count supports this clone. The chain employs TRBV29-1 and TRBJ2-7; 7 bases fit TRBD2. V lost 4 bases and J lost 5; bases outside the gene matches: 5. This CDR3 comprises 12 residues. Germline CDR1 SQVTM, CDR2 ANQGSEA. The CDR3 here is CSVVGGGHEQYF. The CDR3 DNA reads TGCAGCGTTGTTGGCGGGGGACACGAGCAGTACTTC.